This is a list of T cell receptor beta chains from one sample in a study of human T cells and chemical hapten exposure. One entry per CDR3 protein results from TCRdb running MiXCR on the RACE reads. There are about 50,000 distinct CDR3 sequences in the sample; roughly 4% occur only once, and 1.6% lies in the top ten. The sample was whole blood. The receptors were gathered from a female donor in good health. Some clones in this sample may be carry-over from other donors' samples. CDR3s leave out the opening cysteine and the closing phenylalanine or tryptophan. Each record gives: V gene, J gene, CDR3 protein.

TRBV28	TRBJ2-1	ASSLSPGANYNEQF
TRBV10-3	TRBJ1-4	AIRSVSNEKLF
TRBV4-3	TRBJ1-6	ASSQETGFLH
TRBV5-1	TRBJ2-2	ASSAGPGGRTGELF
TRBV18	TRBJ1-1	ASSPSFAEAF
TRBV25-1	TRBJ2-1	ASTFVGTEQF
TRBV7-9	TRBJ2-1	ASSLGVTQDEQF
TRBV20-1	TRBJ2-5	SASRGASSEETQY
TRBV27	TRBJ1-1	ASSKTPYPARGNTEAF
TRBV6-2/TRBV6-3	TRBJ1-1	ASSARKGVTNTEAF
TRBV9	TRBJ2-3	ASSVVSGLTDTQY
TRBV12-3/TRBV12-4	TRBJ1-1	ASSLAQSTEAF
TRBV7-8	TRBJ1-3	ASSLGVQGANTIY
TRBV15	TRBJ2-3	ATSSNRDRATDTQY
TRBV5-1	TRBJ1-1	ASSSVGGAEAF
TRBV5-6	TRBJ2-7	ASSVTSAAPLWYEQY
TRBV29-1	TRBJ1-1	SVGEGGTEAF
TRBV7-2	TRBJ1-2	ASSLEARGGFGYGYT
TRBV2	TRBJ1-5	ASRDLNQPQH
TRBV20-1	TRBJ2-4	SASEYLAKNIQY
TRBV5-1	TRBJ1-6	ASSLASGTENSPLH
TRBV6-1	TRBJ1-2	ASSLNNGYT
TRBV7-2	TRBJ1-1	ASSSRSGRHEAF
TRBV18	TRBJ2-3	ASSVSWERGDTQY
TRBV20-1	TRBJ2-7	SARKTGFSGHEQY
TRBV29-1	TRBJ2-5	SVDGRGRETQY
TRBV6-5	TRBJ1-1	ASSYIWGRTEAF
TRBV5-4	TRBJ2-3	ASSLARGWEITDTQY
TRBV7-2	TRBJ2-3	ASSFDSTDTQY
TRBV20-1	TRBJ2-7	SARSRGGEQY
TRBV6-2/TRBV6-3	TRBJ2-3	ASSSRDESTDTQY
TRBV6-5	TRBJ2-2	ASRTTGELF
TRBV9	TRBJ1-1	ASSVAGNTEAF
TRBV5-1	TRBJ2-3	ASSSRGGGVADTQY
TRBV20-1	TRBJ2-4	SARKASGGAAKNIQY
TRBV5-6	TRBJ1-1	ASSLRGQRGTEAF
TRBV28	TRBJ1-6	ASSNGRLALYNSPLN
TRBV6-6	TRBJ1-6	ASSSDGKNSPLH
TRBV6-5	TRBJ1-2	ASSYSSGTRPFIYGYT
TRBV28	TRBJ1-5	ASSFGGGARSSPNQPQH
TRBV20-1	TRBJ1-5	SARDQGTEGQPQH
TRBV2	TRBJ1-4	ASGGGKLF
TRBV6-5	TRBJ1-4	ASSPGTLNEKLF
TRBV20-1	TRBJ2-1	SALDRSSYNEQF
TRBV12-3/TRBV12-4	TRBJ1-5	ASSPTKVGNQPQH
TRBV29-1	TRBJ1-5	SVVWGHSNQPQH
TRBV9	TRBJ2-3	ASSEVAGATDTQY
TRBV6-5	TRBJ2-7	ASSYGPGQGNEQY
TRBV27	TRBJ2-3	ASSLGITDTQY